Each of the 16 T cell receptor beta chains below was sequenced from the same sample in a study of blood T cells in healthy people across ages. Through a sample-barcoded 5' primer and a J-beta primer mix, a second PCR was run for about 7 to 12 cycles. In TCRdb, the 5' RACE reads were re-called with MiXCR into one record per CDR3 protein. The repertoire holds roughly 500,000 distinct CDR3 sequences, with roughly 28% as singletons. Sequenced sample: blood. The origin of the receptors is a woman aged 70-85 years in good health.

The V and J genes are TRBV13 and TRBJ2-7; D uncertain. The J call is doubtful: the DNA matches TRBJ2-1 better. The CDR3 length is 13 residues. Germline CDR1 and CDR2: PRHDT and FYEKMQ (reference sequence). The CDR3 here is CASSFGASRGQFF. The CDR3 DNA follows: TGTGCCAGCAGCTTTGGCGCATCTCGAGGGCAGTTCTTC.

This clonotype turned up a few times. CDR3 sequence reads: CASSQDQQTSGANVLTF. Written as DNA, the CDR3 is TGCGCCAGCAGCCAAGATCAACAAACCTCTGGGGCCAACGTCCTGACTTTC. The V gene is TRBV4-1, the J gene TRBJ2-6; D is unresolved. The V end was cut by 0 bases, the J end by 0 bases, with 9 bases between. This CDR3 spans 17 amino acids. Germline V gives CDR1 MGHRA, CDR2 YSYEKL.

The V and J genes are TRBV7-2 and TRBJ2-1, with TRBD2 identical over 14 bases. Germline V gives CDR1 SGHTA, CDR2 FQGNSA. Germline trimming cut 5 bases from V and 8 bases from J; bases unmatched to any gene: 8. This CDR3 has 16 residues. The CDR3 DNA reads TGTGCCAGCAGCGTTAGGACTAGCGGGGGGACCCATGAGCAGTTCTTC. Residues: CASSVRTSGGTHEQFF.

The CDR3 region is CASSFRDGSQETQYF. The CDR3 coding sequence is TGTGCCAGCAGCTTCCGGGACGGATCTCAAGAGACCCAGTACTTC. V usage is TRBV7-2 and J usage is TRBJ2-5; the D gene could be TRBD1 or TRBD2 (5 bases each). This CDR3 comprises 15 residues. V was pared by 3 bases and J by 2 bases, with 13 bases between. CDR1 and CDR2 from the germline V gene are SGHTA and FQGNSA.

The V call is TRBV7-2, the J call TRBJ2-2; 8 positions agree with TRBD2. This CDR3 is 16 amino acids long. Trimming at V came to 3 bases and at J to 5 bases, leaving 8 bases not matched to a gene. Germline V CDR1 and CDR2: SGHTA, FQGNSA. The CDR3 is CASSFSRRGVTGELFF. As DNA, the CDR3 is TGTGCCAGCAGCTTCAGTCGGCGGGGGGTGACCGGGGAGCTGTTTTTT.

The gene calls are TRBV3-1 and TRBJ1-5, with 8 bases matching TRBD1. V was clipped by 0 bases and J by 4 bases; unmatched bases: 5. Germline V lookup: CDR1 LGHDT, CDR2 YNNKEL (reference sequence). This CDR3 has 16 residues. CDR3 nucleotide sequence: TGTGCCAGCAGCCAAGATAGGAGGACAGGGAATCAGCCCCAGCATTTT. The encoded protein is CASSQDRRTGNQPQHF.

This chain joins TRBV28 and TRBJ2-5; TRBD1 matches 9 bases. This CDR3 is built from 17 residues. The trim removed 5 bases at V and 2 bases at J, leaving 12 bases unmatched. Germline V gives CDR1 MDHEN, CDR2 SYDVKM. CDR3 DNA: TGTGCCAGCAGTCCTTCCCCGGGACAGGGTCTTCAAGAGACCCAGTACTTC. It translates to CASSPSPGQGLQETQYF.

This clonotype was seen a few times. The chain links TRBV29-1 to TRBJ1-1, with D perhaps TRBD1 (6 bases). V was shortened by 7 bases and J by 0 bases, with 12 bases between the two germline ends. Germline lookup yields CDR1 SQVTM and CDR2 ANQGSEA. CDR3 length: 13 amino acids. The DNA for the CDR3 is TGCAGCGCTAACAGGGATTTGAACACTGAAGCTTTCTTT. Residues: CSANRDLNTEAFF.

The chain carries TRBV5-1 and TRBJ1-1; TRBD1 might be the D (6 bases). Germline CDR1 reads SGHRS; CDR2 reads YFSETQ. The CDR3 length is 12 residues. Trimming took off 3 bases at V and 10 bases at J, with 13 bases between the two ends. CDR3 DNA sequence: TGCGCCAGCAGCTCCGTGACAGGCACAGCTTTCTTT. Protein sequence: CASSSVTGTAFF. The variable domain in full, with the rest retrieved from reference TRBV5-1 and TRBJ1-1, is KAGVTQTPRYLIKTRGQQVTLSCSPISGHRSVSWYQQTPGQGLQFLFEYFSETQRNKGNFPGRFSGRQFSNSRSEMNVSTLELGDSALYLCASSSVTGTAFFGQGTRLTVV.

V usage is TRBV3-1 and J usage is TRBJ2-4, with D possibly TRBD2 on 6 matching bases. The germline gives CDR1 LGHDT, CDR2 YNNKEL (reference sequence). The CDR3 has 15 amino acids. Trimming took 1 base from V and 0 from J, leaving 7 bases between them. The CDR3 DNA is TGTGCCAGCAGCCAAGTGGGACTAGCCAAAAACATTCAGTACTTC. Residues: CASSQVGLAKNIQYF.

The rearrangement links TRBV6-5 to TRBJ2-1; TRBD1 matches 8 bases. The tail of the sequence fits TRBJ2-7 better, so the J call may be wrong. The CDR3 covers 15 residues. CDR1 and CDR2 (germline): MNHEY, SVGAGI. The CDR3 bases are TGTGCCAGCAGTTTCTCAGGGGGCGCGTCCTACGAGCAGTACTTC. As protein: CASSFSGGASYEQYF.

The rearrangement joins TRBV15 to TRBJ2-5; D ambiguous. The CDR3 runs 13 residues. V shed 0 bases and J shed 13 bases, with 15 bases lying between them. Germline assignment: CDR1 LNHNV and CDR2 YYDKDF (reference sequence). CDR3 sequence reads: CATSRDLGRWWYF. In DNA form, the CDR3 reads TGTGCCACCAGCAGAGATCTCGGGCGGTGGTGGTACTTC.

The rearrangement links TRBV24-1 to TRBJ2-5, with no clear D. CDR1 KGHDR and CDR2 SFDVKD come from the germline V gene. The CDR3 has 13 residues. V lost 4 bases to trimming and J lost 1 base, with 6 bases between them. The CDR3 is CATSDVTQETQYF. CDR3 nucleotides: TGTGCCACCAGTGACGTAACCCAAGAGACCCAGTACTTC.

To note about this clonotype: The junction differs from germline at one of its ends, possibly a read error. This chain uses TRBV6-1 with TRBJ2-5; 7 bases map to TRBD1. CDR3 length equals 20 residues. CDR1 is MNHNS and CDR2 is SASEGT in the germline V gene. CDR3 nucleotides: TGTGCCGGCAGTGAAGCGCTAGTGATGCGTCCGACAGGGTCAAGAGAGACCCAGTACTTC. Translating gives CAGSEALVMRPTGSRETQYF.

The chain carries TRBV18 and TRBJ2-5; TRBD2 agrees at 9 bases. The CDR3 spans 14 residues. The germline CDR1 and CDR2 sequences are KGHSH and LQKENI. Losses at the gene ends were 4 bases for V and 4 bases for J; bases not matched to a gene: 4. The CDR3 sequence is CASSRSGRLETQYF. In nucleotides, the CDR3 is TGTGCCAGCTCACGGAGCGGGAGGTTAGAGACCCAGTACTTC.

This clonotype was counted only a few times. The V and J genes are TRBV7-6 and TRBJ1-2, with 9 bases that match TRBD1. V lost 4 bases to trimming and J lost 7 bases; unmatched junction nucleotides: 10. The V gene's germline CDR1 is SGHVS and CDR2 FNYEAQ. The CDR3 consists of 15 residues. The chain's CDR3 is CASSSFRDRAGGYTF. The CDR3 region has the DNA TGTGCCAGCAGCTCCTTCCGGGACAGGGCCGGTGGCTACACCTTC.